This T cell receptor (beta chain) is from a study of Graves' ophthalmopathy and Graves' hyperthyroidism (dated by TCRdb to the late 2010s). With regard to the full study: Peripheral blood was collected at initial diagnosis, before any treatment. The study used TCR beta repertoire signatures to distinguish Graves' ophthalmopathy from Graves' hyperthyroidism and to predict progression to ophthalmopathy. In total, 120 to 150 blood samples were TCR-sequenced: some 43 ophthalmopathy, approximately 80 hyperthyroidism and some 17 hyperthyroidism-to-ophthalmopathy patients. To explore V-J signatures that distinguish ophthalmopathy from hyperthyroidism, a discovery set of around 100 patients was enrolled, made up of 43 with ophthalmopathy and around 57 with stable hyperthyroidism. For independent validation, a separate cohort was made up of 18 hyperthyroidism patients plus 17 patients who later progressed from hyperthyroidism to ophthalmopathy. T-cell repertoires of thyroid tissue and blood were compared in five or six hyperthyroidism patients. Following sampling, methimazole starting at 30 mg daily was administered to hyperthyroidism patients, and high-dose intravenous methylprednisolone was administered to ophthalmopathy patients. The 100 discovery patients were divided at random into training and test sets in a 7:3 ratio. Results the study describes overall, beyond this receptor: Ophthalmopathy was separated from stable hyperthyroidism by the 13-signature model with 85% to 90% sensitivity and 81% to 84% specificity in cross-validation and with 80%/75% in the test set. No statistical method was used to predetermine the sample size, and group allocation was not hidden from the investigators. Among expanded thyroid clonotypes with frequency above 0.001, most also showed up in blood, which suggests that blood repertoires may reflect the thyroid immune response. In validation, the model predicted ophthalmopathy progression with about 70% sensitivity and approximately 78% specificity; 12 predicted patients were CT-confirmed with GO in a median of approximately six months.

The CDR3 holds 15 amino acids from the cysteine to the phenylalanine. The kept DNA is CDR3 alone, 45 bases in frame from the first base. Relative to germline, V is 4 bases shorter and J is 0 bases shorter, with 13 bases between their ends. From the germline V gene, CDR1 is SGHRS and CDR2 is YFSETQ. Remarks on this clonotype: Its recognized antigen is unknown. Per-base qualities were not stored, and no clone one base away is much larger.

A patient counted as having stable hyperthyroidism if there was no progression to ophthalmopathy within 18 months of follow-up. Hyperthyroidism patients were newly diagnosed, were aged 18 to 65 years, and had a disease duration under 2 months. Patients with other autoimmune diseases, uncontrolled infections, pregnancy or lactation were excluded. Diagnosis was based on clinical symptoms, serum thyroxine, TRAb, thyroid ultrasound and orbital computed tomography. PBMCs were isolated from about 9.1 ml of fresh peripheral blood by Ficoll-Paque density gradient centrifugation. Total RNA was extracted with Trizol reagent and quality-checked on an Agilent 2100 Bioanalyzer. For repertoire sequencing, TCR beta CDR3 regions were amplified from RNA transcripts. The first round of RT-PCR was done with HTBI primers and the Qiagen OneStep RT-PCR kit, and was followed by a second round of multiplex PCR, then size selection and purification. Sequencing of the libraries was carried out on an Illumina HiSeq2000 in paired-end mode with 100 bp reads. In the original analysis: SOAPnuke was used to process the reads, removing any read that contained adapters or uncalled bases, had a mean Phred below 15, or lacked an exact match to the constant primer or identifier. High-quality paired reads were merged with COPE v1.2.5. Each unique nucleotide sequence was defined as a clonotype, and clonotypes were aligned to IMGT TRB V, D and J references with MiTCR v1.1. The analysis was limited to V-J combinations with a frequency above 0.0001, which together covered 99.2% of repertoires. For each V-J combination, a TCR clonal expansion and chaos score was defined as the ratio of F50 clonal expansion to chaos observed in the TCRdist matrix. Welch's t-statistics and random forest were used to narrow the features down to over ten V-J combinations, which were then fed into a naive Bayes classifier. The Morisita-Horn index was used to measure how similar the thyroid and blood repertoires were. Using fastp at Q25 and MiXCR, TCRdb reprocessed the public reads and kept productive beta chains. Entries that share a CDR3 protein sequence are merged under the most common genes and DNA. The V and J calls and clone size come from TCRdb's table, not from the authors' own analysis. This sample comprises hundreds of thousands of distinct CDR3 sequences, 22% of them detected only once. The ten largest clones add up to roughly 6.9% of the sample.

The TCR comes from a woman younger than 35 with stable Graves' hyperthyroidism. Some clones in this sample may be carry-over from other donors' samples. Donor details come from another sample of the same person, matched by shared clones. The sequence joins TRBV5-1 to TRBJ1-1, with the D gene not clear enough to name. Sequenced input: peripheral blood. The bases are TGCGCCAGCAGCATGGTAGGTCGCATGAACACTGAAGCTTTCTTT. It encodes CASSMVGRMNTEAFF.